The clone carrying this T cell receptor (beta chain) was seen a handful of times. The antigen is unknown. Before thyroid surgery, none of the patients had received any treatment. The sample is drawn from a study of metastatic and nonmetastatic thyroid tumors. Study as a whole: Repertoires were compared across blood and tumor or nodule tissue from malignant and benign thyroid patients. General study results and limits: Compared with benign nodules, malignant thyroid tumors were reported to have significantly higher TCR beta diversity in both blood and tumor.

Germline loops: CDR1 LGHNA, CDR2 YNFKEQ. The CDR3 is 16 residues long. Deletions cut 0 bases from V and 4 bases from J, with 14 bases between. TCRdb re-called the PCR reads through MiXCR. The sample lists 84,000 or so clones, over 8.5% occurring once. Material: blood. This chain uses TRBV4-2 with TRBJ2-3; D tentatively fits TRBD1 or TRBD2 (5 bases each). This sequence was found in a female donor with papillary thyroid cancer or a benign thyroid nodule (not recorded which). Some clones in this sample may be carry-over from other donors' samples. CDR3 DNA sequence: TGTGCCAGCAGCCAAGATAATGGGGCTAGCTCAGATACGCAGTATTTT. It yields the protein CASSQDNGASSDTQYF.